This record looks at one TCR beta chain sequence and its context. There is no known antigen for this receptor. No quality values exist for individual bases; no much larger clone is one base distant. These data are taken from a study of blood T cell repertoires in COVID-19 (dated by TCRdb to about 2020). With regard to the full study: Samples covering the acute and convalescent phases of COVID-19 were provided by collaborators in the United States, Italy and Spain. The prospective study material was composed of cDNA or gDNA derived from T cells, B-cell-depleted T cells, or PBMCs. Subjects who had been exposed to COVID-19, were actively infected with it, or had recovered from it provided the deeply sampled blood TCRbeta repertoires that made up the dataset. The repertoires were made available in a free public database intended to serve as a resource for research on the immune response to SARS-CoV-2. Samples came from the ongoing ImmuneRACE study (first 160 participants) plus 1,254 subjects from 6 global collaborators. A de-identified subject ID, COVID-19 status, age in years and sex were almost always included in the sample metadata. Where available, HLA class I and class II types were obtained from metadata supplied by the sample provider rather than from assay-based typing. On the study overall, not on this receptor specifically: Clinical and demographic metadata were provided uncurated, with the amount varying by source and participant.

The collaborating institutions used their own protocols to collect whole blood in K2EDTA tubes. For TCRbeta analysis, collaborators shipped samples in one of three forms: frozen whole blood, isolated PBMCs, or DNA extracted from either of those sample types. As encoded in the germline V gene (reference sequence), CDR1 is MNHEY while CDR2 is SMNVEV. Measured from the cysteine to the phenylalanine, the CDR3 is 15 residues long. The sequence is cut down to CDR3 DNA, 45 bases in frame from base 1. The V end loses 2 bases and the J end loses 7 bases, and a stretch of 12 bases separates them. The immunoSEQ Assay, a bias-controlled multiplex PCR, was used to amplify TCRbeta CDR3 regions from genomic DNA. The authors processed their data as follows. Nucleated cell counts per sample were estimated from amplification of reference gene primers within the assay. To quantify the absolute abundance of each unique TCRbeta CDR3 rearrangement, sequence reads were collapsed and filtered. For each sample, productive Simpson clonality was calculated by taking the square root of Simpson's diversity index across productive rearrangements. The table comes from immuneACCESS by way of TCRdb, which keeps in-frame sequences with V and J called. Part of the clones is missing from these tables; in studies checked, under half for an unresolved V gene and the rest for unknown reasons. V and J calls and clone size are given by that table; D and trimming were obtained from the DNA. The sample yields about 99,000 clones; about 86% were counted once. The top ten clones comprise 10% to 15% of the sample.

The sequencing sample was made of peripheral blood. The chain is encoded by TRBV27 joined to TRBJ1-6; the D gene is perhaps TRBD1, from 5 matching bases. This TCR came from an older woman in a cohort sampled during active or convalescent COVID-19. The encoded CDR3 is CASSLRGPRNSPLHF. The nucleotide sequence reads TGTGCCAGCAGTTTAAGGGGTCCGCGCAATTCACCCCTCCACTTT.